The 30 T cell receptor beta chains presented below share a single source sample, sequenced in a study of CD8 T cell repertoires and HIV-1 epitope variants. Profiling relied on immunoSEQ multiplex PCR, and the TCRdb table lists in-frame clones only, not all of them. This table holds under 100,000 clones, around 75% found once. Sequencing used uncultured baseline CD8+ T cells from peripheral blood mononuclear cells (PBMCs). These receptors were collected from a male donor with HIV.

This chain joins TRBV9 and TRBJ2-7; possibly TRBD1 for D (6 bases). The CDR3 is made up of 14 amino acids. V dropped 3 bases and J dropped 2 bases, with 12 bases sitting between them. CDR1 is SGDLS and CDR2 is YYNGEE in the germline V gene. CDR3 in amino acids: CASSAETGPYEQYF. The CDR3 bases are TGTGCCAGCAGCGCGGAGACAGGACCCTACGAGCAGTACTTC. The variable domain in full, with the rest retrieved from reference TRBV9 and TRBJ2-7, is DSGVTQTPKHLITATGQRVTLRCSPRSGDLSVYWYQQSLDQGLQFLIQYYNGEERAKGNILERFSAQQFPDLHSELNLSSLELGDSALYFCASSAETGPYEQYFGPGTRLTVT.

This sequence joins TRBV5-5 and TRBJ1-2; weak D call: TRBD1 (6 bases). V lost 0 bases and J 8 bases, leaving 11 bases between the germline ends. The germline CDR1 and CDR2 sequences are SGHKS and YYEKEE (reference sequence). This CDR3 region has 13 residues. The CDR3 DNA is TGTGCCAGCAGCTTGGGAACAGGGAGCGGCTACACCTTC. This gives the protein CASSLGTGSGYTF.

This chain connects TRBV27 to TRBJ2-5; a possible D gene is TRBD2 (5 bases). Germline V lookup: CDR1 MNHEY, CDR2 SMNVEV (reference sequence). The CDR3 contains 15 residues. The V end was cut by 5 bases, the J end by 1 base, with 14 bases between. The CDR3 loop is CASSPRRGSQETQYF. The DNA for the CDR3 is TGTGCCAGCAGTCCACGCCGGGGATCCCAAGAGACCCAGTACTTC.

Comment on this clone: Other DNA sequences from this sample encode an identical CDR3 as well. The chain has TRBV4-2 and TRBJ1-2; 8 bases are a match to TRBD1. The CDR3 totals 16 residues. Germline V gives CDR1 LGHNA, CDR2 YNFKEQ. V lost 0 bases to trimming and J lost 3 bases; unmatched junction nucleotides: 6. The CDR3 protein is CASSQETGAGYYGYTF. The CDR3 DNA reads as TGTGCCAGCAGCCAAGAGACAGGGGCGGGGTACTATGGCTACACCTTC.

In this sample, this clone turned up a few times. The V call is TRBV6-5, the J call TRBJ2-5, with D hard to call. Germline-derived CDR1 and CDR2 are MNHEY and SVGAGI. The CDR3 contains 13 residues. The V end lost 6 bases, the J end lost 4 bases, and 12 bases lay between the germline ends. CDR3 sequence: CASSMDGRETQYF. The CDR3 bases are TGTGCCAGCAGCATGGACGGGCGAGAGACCCAGTACTTC.

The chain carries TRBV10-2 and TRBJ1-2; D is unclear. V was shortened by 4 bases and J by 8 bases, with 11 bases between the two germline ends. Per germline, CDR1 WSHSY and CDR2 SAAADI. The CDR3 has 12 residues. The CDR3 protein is CASSGRIEGYTF. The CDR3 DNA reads TGCGCCAGCAGTGGAAGGATAGAAGGCTACACCTTC.

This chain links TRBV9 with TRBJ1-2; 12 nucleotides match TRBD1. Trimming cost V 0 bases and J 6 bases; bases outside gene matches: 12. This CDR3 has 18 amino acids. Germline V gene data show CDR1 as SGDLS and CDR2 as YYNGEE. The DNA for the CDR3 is TGTGCCAGCAGCGTAGGGACCGGGACAGGGGGCGCAAGGGATGGCTACACCTTC. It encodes CASSVGTGTGGARDGYTF.

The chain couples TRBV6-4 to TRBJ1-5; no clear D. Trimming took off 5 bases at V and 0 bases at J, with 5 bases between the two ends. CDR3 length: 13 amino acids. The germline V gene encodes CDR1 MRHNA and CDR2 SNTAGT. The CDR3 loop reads CASSPDSNQPQHF. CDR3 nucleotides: TGTGCCAGCAGTCCAGATAGCAATCAGCCCCAGCATTTT.

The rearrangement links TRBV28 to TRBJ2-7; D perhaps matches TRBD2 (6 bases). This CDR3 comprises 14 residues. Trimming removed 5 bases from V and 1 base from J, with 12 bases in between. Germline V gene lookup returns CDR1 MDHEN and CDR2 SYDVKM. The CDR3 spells CASSPGLLSYEQYF. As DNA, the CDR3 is TGTGCCAGCAGTCCGGGACTGCTATCCTACGAGCAGTACTTC.

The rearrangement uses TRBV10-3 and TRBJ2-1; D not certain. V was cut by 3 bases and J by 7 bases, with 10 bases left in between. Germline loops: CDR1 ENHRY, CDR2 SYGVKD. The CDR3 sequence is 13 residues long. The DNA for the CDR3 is TGTGCCATCAGTGAACGTACTGGGAATGAGCAGTTCTTC. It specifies CAISERTGNEQFF.

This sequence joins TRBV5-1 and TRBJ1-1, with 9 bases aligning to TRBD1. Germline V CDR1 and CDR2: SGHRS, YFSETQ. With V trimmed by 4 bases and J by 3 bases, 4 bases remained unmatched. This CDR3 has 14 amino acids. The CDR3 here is CASSRTGGDTEAFF. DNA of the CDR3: TGCGCCAGCAGCCGAACAGGGGGCGACACTGAAGCTTTCTTT.

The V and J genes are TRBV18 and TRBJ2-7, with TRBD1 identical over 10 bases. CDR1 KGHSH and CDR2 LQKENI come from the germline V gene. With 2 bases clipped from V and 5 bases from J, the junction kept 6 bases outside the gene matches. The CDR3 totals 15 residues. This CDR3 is CASSPTDRGSDEQYF. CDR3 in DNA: TGTGCCAGCTCACCAACGGACAGGGGGTCGGACGAGCAGTACTTC.

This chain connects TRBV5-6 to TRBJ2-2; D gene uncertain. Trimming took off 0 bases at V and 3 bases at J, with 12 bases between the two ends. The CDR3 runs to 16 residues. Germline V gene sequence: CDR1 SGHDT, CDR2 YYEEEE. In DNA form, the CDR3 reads TGTGCCAGCAGCTTGGCCGGCAGTCCCTACACCGGGGAGCTGTTTTTT. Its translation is CASSLAGSPYTGELFF.

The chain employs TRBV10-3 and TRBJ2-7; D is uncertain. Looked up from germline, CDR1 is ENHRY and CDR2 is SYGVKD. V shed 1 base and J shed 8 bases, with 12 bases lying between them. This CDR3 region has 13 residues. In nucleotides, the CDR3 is TGTGCCATCAGTGAGTTGAGGCAGGACCAGCAGTACTTC. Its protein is CAISELRQDQQYF.

The CDR3, as DNA: TGCGCCAGCAGCTTGGACCCCGATGCCTACGAGCAGTACTTC. This codes for CASSLDPDAYEQYF. J is TRBJ2-7 and V is TRBV5-1; no definite D call. The CDR3 loop spans 14 amino acids. Trimming removed 0 bases from V and 2 bases from J, with 9 bases in between. The V gene's germline CDR1 is SGHRS and CDR2 YFSETQ.

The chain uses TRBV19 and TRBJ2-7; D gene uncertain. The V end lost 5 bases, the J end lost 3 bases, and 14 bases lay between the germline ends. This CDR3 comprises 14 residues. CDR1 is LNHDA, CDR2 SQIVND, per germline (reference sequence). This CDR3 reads CASSRVAADYEQYF. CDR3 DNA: TGTGCCAGTAGTCGGGTAGCTGCTGACTACGAGCAGTACTTC.

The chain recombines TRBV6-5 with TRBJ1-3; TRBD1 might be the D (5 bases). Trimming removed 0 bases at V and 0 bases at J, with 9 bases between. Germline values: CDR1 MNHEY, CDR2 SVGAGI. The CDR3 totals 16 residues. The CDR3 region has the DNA TGTGCCAGCAGTTACTCCCAGGGAAGCTCTGGAAACACCATATATTTT. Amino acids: CASSYSQGSSGNTIYF.

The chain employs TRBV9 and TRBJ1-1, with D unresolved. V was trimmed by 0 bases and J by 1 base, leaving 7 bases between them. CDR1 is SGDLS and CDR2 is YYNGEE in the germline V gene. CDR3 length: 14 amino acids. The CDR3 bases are TGTGCCAGCAGCGTAGCTTCGGGGAACACTGAAGCTTTCTTT. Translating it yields CASSVASGNTEAFF.

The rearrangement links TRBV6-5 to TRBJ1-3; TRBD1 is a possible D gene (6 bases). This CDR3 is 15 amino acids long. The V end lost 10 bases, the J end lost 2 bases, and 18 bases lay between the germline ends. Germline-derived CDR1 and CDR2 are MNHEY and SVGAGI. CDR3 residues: CATGEGVLAGNTIYF. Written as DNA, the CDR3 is TGTGCCACCGGGGAGGGGGTGTTAGCTGGAAACACCATATATTTT.

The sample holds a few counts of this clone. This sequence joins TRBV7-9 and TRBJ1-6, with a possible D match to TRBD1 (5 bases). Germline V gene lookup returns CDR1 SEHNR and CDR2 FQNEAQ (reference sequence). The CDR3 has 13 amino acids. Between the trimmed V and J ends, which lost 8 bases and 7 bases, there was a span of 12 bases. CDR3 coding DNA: TGTGCCAGCGCAGGGATCAGGAATTCACCCCTCCACTTT. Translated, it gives CASAGIRNSPLHF.

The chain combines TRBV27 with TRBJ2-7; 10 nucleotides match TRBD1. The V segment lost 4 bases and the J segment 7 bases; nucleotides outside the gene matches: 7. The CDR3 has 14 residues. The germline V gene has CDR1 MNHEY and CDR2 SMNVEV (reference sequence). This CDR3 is CASSYGTGDMEQYF. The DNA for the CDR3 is TGTGCCAGCAGTTACGGGACAGGGGACATGGAGCAGTACTTC.

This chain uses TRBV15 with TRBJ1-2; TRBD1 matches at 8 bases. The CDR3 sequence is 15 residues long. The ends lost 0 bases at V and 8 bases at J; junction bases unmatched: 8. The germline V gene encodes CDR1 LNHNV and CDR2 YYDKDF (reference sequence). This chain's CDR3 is CATSRDEQGVEGYTF. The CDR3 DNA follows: TGTGCCACCAGCAGAGATGAACAGGGGGTAGAGGGCTACACCTTC. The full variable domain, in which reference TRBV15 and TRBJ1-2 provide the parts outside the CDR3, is DAMVIQNPRYQVTQFGKPVTLSCSQTLNHNVMYWYQQKSSQAPKLLFHYYDKDFNNEADTPDNFQSRRPNTSFCFLDIRSPGLGDTAMYLCATSRDEQGVEGYTFGSGTRLTVV.

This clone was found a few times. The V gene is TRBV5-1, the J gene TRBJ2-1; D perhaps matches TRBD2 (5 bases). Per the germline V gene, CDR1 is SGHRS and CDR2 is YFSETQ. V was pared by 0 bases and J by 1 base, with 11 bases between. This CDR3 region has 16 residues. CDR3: CASSLEVGASYNEQFF. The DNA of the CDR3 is TGCGCCAGCAGCTTGGAAGTGGGAGCGTCCTACAATGAGCAGTTCTTC.

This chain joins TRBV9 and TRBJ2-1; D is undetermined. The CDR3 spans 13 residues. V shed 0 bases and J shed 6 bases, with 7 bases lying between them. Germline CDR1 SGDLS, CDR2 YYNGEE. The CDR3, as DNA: TGTGCCAGCAGCGTAGGACCCTCCAATGAGCAGTTCTTC. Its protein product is CASSVGPSNEQFF.

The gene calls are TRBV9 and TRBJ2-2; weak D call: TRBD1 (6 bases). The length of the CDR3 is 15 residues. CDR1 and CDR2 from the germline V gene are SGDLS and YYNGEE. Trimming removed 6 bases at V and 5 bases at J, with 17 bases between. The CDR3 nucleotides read TGTGCCAGCACTCAGTACCGAGGGGGAACCGGGGAGCTGTTTTTT. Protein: CASTQYRGGTGELFF.

The CDR3 DNA follows: TGTGCCAGCAGTTCGGATCCGGATTCACCCCTCCACTTT. It yields the protein CASSSDPDSPLHF. The chain has TRBV28 and TRBJ1-6; D not certain. V was pared by 4 bases and J by 8 bases, with 9 bases between. CDR1 and CDR2 (germline): MDHEN, SYDVKM. CDR3 length: 13 residues.

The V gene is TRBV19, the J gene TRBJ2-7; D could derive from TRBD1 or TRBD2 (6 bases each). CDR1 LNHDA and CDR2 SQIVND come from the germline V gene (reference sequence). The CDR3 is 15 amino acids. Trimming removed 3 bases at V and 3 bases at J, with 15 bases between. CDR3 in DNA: TGTGCCAGTAGTATTCCGGGGGCGCAGGGCTACGAGCAGTACTTC. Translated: CASSIPGAQGYEQYF.

CDR3 region: CASSQEASGSYEQYF. The CDR3, as DNA: TGTGCCAGCAGCCAAGAGGCTAGCGGGAGCTACGAGCAGTACTTC. The rearrangement links TRBV4-2 to TRBJ2-7, with 10 bases aligning to TRBD2. The CDR3 totals 15 residues. Trimming cost V 0 bases and J 3 bases; bases outside gene matches: 2. Germline CDR1 and CDR2: LGHNA and YNFKEQ.

CDR3 nucleotide sequence: TGTGCCAGTAGTATACAGGGAGCCTCCTACGAGCAGTACTTC. This codes for CASSIQGASYEQYF. The chain combines TRBV19 with TRBJ2-7; D possibly uses TRBD1 or TRBD2 (5 bases each). The CDR3 covers 14 residues. CDR1 is LNHDA and CDR2 is SQIVND in the germline V gene (reference sequence). V lost 2 bases and J 0 bases, leaving 8 bases between the germline ends. The full variable domain, with the rest looked up from reference TRBV19 and TRBJ2-7, is DGGITQSPKYLFRKEGQNVTLSCEQNLNHDAMYWYRQDPGQGLRLIYYSQIVNDFQKGDIAEGYSVSREKKESFPLTVTSAQKNPTAFYLCASSIQGASYEQYFGPGTRLTVT.

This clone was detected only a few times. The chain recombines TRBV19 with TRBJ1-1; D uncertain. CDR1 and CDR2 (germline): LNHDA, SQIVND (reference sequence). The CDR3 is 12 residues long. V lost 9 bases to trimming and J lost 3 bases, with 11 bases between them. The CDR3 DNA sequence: TGTGCCAGGTCGACACGGGACACTGAAGCTTTCTTT. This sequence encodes CARSTRDTEAFF.